These 22 T cell receptor beta chains share one sample of origin, sequenced in a study of graft-versus-host responses after intestinal transplantation (dated by TCRdb to the early 2020s). The library came from the immunoSEQ multiplex PCR assay. The immuneACCESS repertoire file appears here via TCRdb, limited to in-frame rearrangements. These files lack a portion of the clones; in checked studies, under half of the deficit traces to unresolved V genes, and the cause of the others is not known. Across this sample there are approximately 12,000 clones, with over 85% seen only once. 20% to 25% of the sample is in the top ten clones. Material: PBMCs, obtained approximately 110 days after intestinal transplant. The receptors shown here come from a human patient who received an intestinal transplant, so some T cells may come from the graft donor.

J is TRBJ2-5 and V is TRBV2; D is unresolved. Germline CDR1 reads SNHLY; CDR2 reads FYNNEI. V lost 5 bases and J 5 bases, leaving 12 bases between the germline ends. The CDR3 is 13 residues long. CDR3 nucleotides: TGTGCCAGCAGTCCGTTGGCGACGGAGACCCAGTACTTC. This translates into CASSPLATETQYF.

As to this clone: Other DNA sequences in the sample encode the same CDR3. V and J are TRBV7-9 and TRBJ2-1; D call uncertain. This CDR3 comprises 16 residues. The germline V gene has CDR1 SEHNR and CDR2 FQNEAQ (reference sequence). The V and J ends lost 2 bases and 0 bases respectively, with 11 bases between them. In DNA form, the CDR3 reads TGTGCCAGCAGCTTATTTTACTCTACCTCCTACAATGAGCAGTTCTTC. Its protein product is CASSLFYSTSYNEQFF.

This clone was found a few times. The J gene is TRBJ2-2, the V gene TRBV4-1; D is undetermined. Per germline, CDR1 MGHRA and CDR2 YSYEKL. The CDR3 runs 14 residues. V was cut by 0 bases and J by 7 bases, with 9 bases left in between. The CDR3 is CASSQDSGDGELFF. CDR3 bases: TGCGCCAGCAGCCAAGACAGTGGGGACGGGGAGCTGTTTTTT.

The chain links TRBV7-9 to TRBJ2-2; 8 positions agree with TRBD2. CDR3 size: 17 residues. Looked up from germline, CDR1 is SEHNR and CDR2 is FQNEAQ (reference sequence). Losses at the gene ends were 2 bases for V and 7 bases for J; bases not matched to a gene: 12. In nucleotides, the CDR3 is TGTGCCAGCAGCTTACGCGGACTAGCATTATACGGCGGGGAGCTGTTTTTT. Amino acid sequence: CASSLRGLALYGGELFF.

This chain joins TRBV5-1 and TRBJ1-2; D not certain. V was shortened by 4 bases and J by 5 bases, with 12 bases between the two germline ends. CDR3 length equals 13 residues. CDR1 is SGHRS, CDR2 YFSETQ, per germline. CDR3 residues: CASSASGQYGYTF. In nucleotides, the CDR3 is TGCGCCAGCAGCGCCTCGGGTCAATATGGCTACACCTTC. Full variable domain (remainder filled in from reference TRBV5-1 and TRBJ1-2): KAGVTQTPRYLIKTRGQQVTLSCSPISGHRSVSWYQQTPGQGLQFLFEYFSETQRNKGNFPGRFSGRQFSNSRSEMNVSTLELGDSALYLCASSASGQYGYTFGSGTRLTVV.

The J gene is TRBJ2-5, the V gene TRBV18; tentative D call: TRBD2 (6 bases). Trimming stripped 3 bases from V and 7 bases from J, with 24 bases between. The CDR3 runs 17 residues. Germline CDR1 and CDR2: KGHSH and LQKENI. CDR3 sequence (DNA): TGTGCCAGCTCACCCCGGGTCGGCGGGGAGCGGCCGGGGACCCAGTACTTC. This gives the protein CASSPRVGGERPGTQYF. The variable domain in full, completed from reference TRBV18 and TRBJ2-5, reads NAGVMQNPRHLVRRRGQEARLRCSPMKGHSHVYWYRQLPEEGLKFMVYLQKENIIDESGMPKERFSAEFPKEGPSILRIQQVVRGDSAAYFCASSPRVGGERPGTQYFGPGTRLLVL.

J is TRBJ2-7 and V is TRBV29-1; 7 bases fit TRBD2. Per germline, CDR1 SQVTM and CDR2 ANQGSEA. There are 13 residues in the CDR3. With V trimmed by 3 bases and J by 1 base, 3 bases remained unmatched. The DNA of the CDR3 is TGCAGCGTTGAGGGGGACTATTCCTACGAGCAGTACTTC. This gives the protein CSVEGDYSYEQYF.

V usage is TRBV6-6 and J usage is TRBJ2-3; 7 nucleotides line up with TRBD2. This CDR3 spans 14 amino acids. Germline V gene sequence: CDR1 MNHNY, CDR2 SVGAGI (reference sequence). J lost 3 bases, V lost 5 bases, and 5 bases had no gene match. This CDR3 reads CASSQRELTDTQYF. Here the CDR3 DNA reads TGTGCCAGCAGTCAGCGGGAATTAACAGATACGCAGTATTTT.

The chain links TRBV28 to TRBJ2-7, with TRBD2 as a possible D gene (5 bases). CDR1 is MDHEN, CDR2 SYDVKM, per germline. This CDR3 has 16 residues. V lost 5 bases to trimming and J lost 4 bases, with 21 bases between them. The CDR3 loop is CASSPYDYRLGYEQYF. CDR3 bases: TGTGCCAGCAGTCCGTACGACTACCGGCTGGGATACGAGCAGTACTTC.

The V call is TRBV2, the J call TRBJ2-7; no reliable D call. The CDR3 is 10 residues long. Germline lookup yields CDR1 SNHLY and CDR2 FYNNEI. With 5 bases removed from V and 1 base from J, the gap between germline ends came to 0 bases. The CDR3 nucleotides are TGTGCCAGCAGTTCCTACGAGCAGTACTTC. Protein sequence: CASSSYEQYF.

The rearrangement links TRBV27 to TRBJ2-2; D might be TRBD1 (6 bases). From germline, CDR1 is MNHEY and CDR2 SMNVEV (reference sequence). CDR3 length equals 13 residues. V lost 2 bases and J lost 6, with 7 bases in between. The DNA for the CDR3 is TGTGCCAGCAGTTTAGGACAGCCCGGGGAGCTGTTTTTT. It translates to CASSLGQPGELFF.

This clone was counted once. Here the CDR3 reads CASSQEQFPLAGASYEQYF. The CDR3, as DNA: TGTGCCAGCAGCCAAGAGCAGTTTCCCCTAGCGGGGGCTTCCTACGAGCAGTACTTC. J is TRBJ2-7 and V is TRBV14; 10 nucleotides agree with TRBD2. Germline V gene lookup returns CDR1 SGHDN and CDR2 FVKESK. The V and J ends lost 0 bases and 1 base, in that order; junction bases with no gene match: 12. This CDR3 comprises 19 residues.

The rearrangement joins TRBV4-1 to TRBJ2-2, with TRBD2 matching 16 bases. V dropped 3 bases and J dropped 5; count of bases not matched to a gene: 3. Germline CDR1 reads MGHRA; CDR2 reads YSYEKL. The CDR3 covers 17 residues. The CDR3 reads CASSQGLAGGPTGELFF. The DNA for the CDR3 is TGCGCCAGCAGCCAGGGACTAGCGGGAGGGCCGACCGGGGAGCTGTTTTTT.

The chain combines TRBV4-1 with TRBJ1-2, with D hard to call. Germline lookup yields CDR1 MGHRA and CDR2 YSYEKL. The CDR3 is 15 residues long. Deletions cut 3 bases from V and 8 bases from J, with 19 bases between. CDR3 region: CASSHGNGGPGGYTF. In DNA, the CDR3 is TGCGCCAGCAGCCATGGAAACGGAGGCCCGGGAGGCTACACCTTC.

The chain recombines TRBV27 with TRBJ2-7; 9 positions match TRBD1. Looked up from germline, CDR1 is MNHEY and CDR2 is SMNVEV (reference sequence). The CDR3 spans 17 residues. The V segment lost 5 bases and the J segment 0 bases; nucleotides outside the gene matches: 11. The CDR3 reads CASSTFSGTGFSYEQYF. DNA of the CDR3: TGTGCCAGCAGTACTTTTTCCGGGACAGGGTTCTCCTACGAGCAGTACTTC.

This clone is a singleton in its sample. This chain links TRBV10-1 with TRBJ2-1; D is possibly TRBD1 (5 bases). V was pared by 5 bases and J by 7 bases, with 9 bases between. Per germline, CDR1 WNHNN and CDR2 SYGVQD (reference sequence). This CDR3 region has 12 residues. The CDR3 DNA sequence: TGCGCCAGCAGTCCAGGGAATAATGAGCAGTTCTTC. This encodes CASSPGNNEQFF.

The chain combines TRBV11-2 with TRBJ1-1; D is ambiguous. The CDR3 length is 16 residues. The V gene lost 5 bases and the J gene lost 3 bases, with 19 bases spanning the gap. Per the germline V gene, CDR1 is SGHAT and CDR2 is FQNNGV. Here the CDR3 DNA reads TGTGCCAGCAGCCTCCGGTACATTAAGGGCTACACTGAAGCTTTCTTT. Protein sequence: CASSLRYIKGYTEAFF.

V usage is TRBV27 and J usage is TRBJ1-1; the D is unclear. Trimming pared 2 bases from V and 3 bases from J, leaving 10 bases between. Per the germline V gene, CDR1 is MNHEY and CDR2 is SMNVEV (reference sequence). This CDR3 region has 14 residues. CDR3 nucleotide sequence: TGTGCCAGCAGTTTAGGGCAGCGGGACACTGAAGCTTTCTTT. It yields the protein CASSLGQRDTEAFF.

The V and J genes are TRBV5-6 and TRBJ2-1; weak D call: TRBD2 (6 bases). The germline V gene encodes CDR1 SGHDT and CDR2 YYEEEE. V was clipped by 2 bases and J by 8 bases, with 17 bases between them. This CDR3 spans 15 amino acids. The DNA of the CDR3 is TGTGCCAGCAGCTTCTGGGAGGCCCTCTTGCATGAGCAGTTCTTC. Protein sequence: CASSFWEALLHEQFF.

This clone was seen more than once but under ten times. The chain employs TRBV27 and TRBJ2-7, with D tentatively TRBD1 or TRBD2 (5 bases each). CDR3 length: 15 amino acids. Germline loops: CDR1 MNHEY, CDR2 SMNVEV (reference sequence). The V gene lost 7 bases and the J gene lost 2 bases, with 18 bases spanning the gap. CDR3 sequence reads: CASTPIRGTPYEQYF. The CDR3 region has the DNA TGTGCCAGCACCCCTATACGTGGGACCCCCTACGAGCAGTACTTC.

The chain joins TRBV27 to TRBJ2-5; 7 nucleotides agree with TRBD1. The germline CDR1 and CDR2 sequences are MNHEY and SMNVEV (reference sequence). There are 16 residues in the CDR3. V dropped 6 bases and J dropped 5; count of bases not matched to a gene: 15. CDR3 residues: CASSRTTATGLETQYF. The CDR3 DNA reads as TGTGCCAGCAGCCGGACGACAGCGACAGGGTTGGAGACCCAGTACTTC.

This clone appeared a single time. The CDR3 loop reads CASSYAGLQGYTF. CDR3 nucleotides: TGTGCCAGCAGTTACGCAGGGTTACAGGGCTACACCTTC. This sequence joins TRBV6-6 and TRBJ1-2, with D perhaps TRBD1 (5 bases). CDR1 and CDR2 from the germline V gene are MNHNY and SVGAGI (reference sequence). This CDR3 is 13 amino acids long. V gave up 2 bases and J gave up 8 bases, with 12 bases separating them.